This section outlines one T cell receptor (beta chain) sequence together with its context. Its target is unknown. Viral peptide pools were used in the ViraFEST assay to expand antigen-specific CD4+ T cells, and sequencing came afterward. An approximately ten-day culture period preceded the isolation of CD4+ T cells. Vaccine recipients, nucleocapsid antibody negative, had no prior SARS-CoV-2 infection. The protocol was immunoSEQ multiplex PCR, while the TCRdb copy is restricted to in-frame clones and leaves out a portion. The data show 55,000 to 80,000 clones, about 80% seen once. The data were obtained in a study of vaccination effects on CD4 cells after COVID-19. The CDR3 covers 16 residues. V was trimmed by 0 bases and J by 0 bases, leaving 12 bases between them. Germline assignment: CDR1 SGDLS and CDR2 YYNGEE.

The genes are TRBV9 and TRBJ1-1, with D possibly TRBD1 on 5 matching bases. This TCR came from a human donor who received a COVID-19 vaccine. The material sequenced was CD4+ T cells from PBMCs cultured with SARS-CoV-2 spike peptides, taken before COVID-19 vaccination. CDR3 sequence (DNA): TGTGCCAGCAGCGTAGATGCCCGGGGGGTGAACACTGAAGCTTTCTTT. Protein: CASSVDARGVNTEAFF.